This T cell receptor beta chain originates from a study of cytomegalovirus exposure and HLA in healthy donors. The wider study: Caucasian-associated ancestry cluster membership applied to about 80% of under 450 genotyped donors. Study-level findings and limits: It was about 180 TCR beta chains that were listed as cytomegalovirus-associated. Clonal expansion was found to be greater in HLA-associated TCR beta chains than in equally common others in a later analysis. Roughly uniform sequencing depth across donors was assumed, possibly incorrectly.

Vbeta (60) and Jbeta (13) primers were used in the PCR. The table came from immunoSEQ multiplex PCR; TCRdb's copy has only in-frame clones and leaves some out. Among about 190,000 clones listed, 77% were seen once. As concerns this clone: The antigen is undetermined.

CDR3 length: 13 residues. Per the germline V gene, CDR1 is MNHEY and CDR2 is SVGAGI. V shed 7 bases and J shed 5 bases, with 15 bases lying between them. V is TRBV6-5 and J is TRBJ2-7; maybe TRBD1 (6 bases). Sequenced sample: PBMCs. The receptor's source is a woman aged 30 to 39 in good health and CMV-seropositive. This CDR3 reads CASNKQGINEQYF. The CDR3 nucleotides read TGTGCCAGCAATAAGCAGGGGATAAACGAGCAGTACTTC.